This T cell receptor (beta chain) came from a study of liver allograft versus peripheral blood T cells. About the study: The study compared liver allograft T cell receptor repertoires against peripheral blood repertoires of liver transplant recipients. Study-level findings and limits: Intragraft T cell receptor repertoires of liver allografts were reported to differ from peripheral blood repertoires.

The CDR3 has 17 residues. The germline V gene has CDR1 MNHNY and CDR2 SVGAGI (reference sequence). Between the trimmed V and J ends, which lost 4 bases and 4 bases, there was a span of 22 bases. TCRdb recomputed calls from the reads with MiXCR, one row per CDR3 protein. The data hold 13,000 or so distinct CDR3 sequences, with about 18% observed a single time. In its sample, this clonotype ranks as medium-sized. No antigen is known for it. This rearrangement joins TRBV6-6 to TRBJ1-2; possible D gene TRBD1, 5 bases. The clonotype was recovered from a human patient who had a liver transplant. Some T cells may have originated in the graft donor. DNA for the CDR3: TGTGCCAGCAGTTCCTTACTTACGGGACCCGGGGGCTATGGCTACACCTTC. Protein product: CASSSLLTGPGGYGYTF.